The rows below give T cell receptor beta chains drawn from one sample of a study of blood T cell repertoires in COVID-19. Clones were read by immunoSEQ multiplex PCR, and TCRdb kept only the in-frame ones, dropping some. This sample carries more than 200,000 clones, 84% of them seen once, and the ten largest clones take 4.2%. What was sequenced was peripheral blood. Every receptor here comes from a man aged 55 to 70 with acute or convalescent COVID-19. CDR3s leave out the opening cysteine and the closing phenylalanine or tryptophan.

>TRBV7-6|TRBJ2-1
ASSPQGGYNEQF
>TRBV6-5|TRBJ1-2
ASQRDRGAYGYT
>TRBV29-1|TRBJ2-7
SVALLAGGYEQY
>TRBV6-5|TRBJ1-1
ATRTDRRMNTEAF
>TRBV19|TRBJ2-1
ASSIWATGNYNEQF
>TRBV7-8|TRBJ1-2
ASSFESRGYGYT
>TRBV5-1|TRBJ2-3
ASSPGQGTDTQY
>TRBV28|TRBJ2-1
ASSLPTSGALNEQF
>TRBV18|TRBJ2-5
ASSTTGSLETQY
>TRBV3-1/TRBV3-2|TRBJ1-1
ASSRDSMNTEAF
>TRBV18|TRBJ2-6
ASSPAPTAVSGANVLT
>TRBV12-3/TRBV12-4|TRBJ1-6
ASSSWTDSPLH
>TRBV5-5|TRBJ2-5
ASSTKRGNQETQY
>TRBV7-2|TRBJ2-2
ASSLGRTGLFGELF
>TRBV7-7|TRBJ2-5
ASSFGGLGQETQY
>TRBV7-3|TRBJ2-3
ASSLTTGSNTQY
>TRBV7-2|TRBJ2-1
ASSSQEGRLYNEQF
>TRBV10-2|TRBJ2-7
ASSARYEQY
>TRBV4-1|TRBJ2-5
ASSQWLAGGQETQY
>TRBV29-1|TRBJ1-1
SVETGPEAF
>TRBV7-8|TRBJ1-2
ASSYNRDRGIYGYT
>TRBV5-1|TRBJ2-7
ASSEGLAGVKEQY
>TRBV28|TRBJ2-6
ASSLDKWASGANVLT
>TRBV28|TRBJ1-4
ASSLYIVGTRRSTNEKLF
>TRBV3-1/TRBV3-2|TRBJ2-7
ASSQTGTGVYEQY
>TRBV29-1|TRBJ2-7
SAPFPPFYEQY
>TRBV4-1|TRBJ1-6
ASRQAAAFNSPLH
>TRBV9|TRBJ1-2
ASSRTGTVTGYT
>TRBV6-5|TRBJ2-7
ASILNPGQGFEQY
>TRBV5-4|TRBJ2-2
ASRPRGSGDFANTGELF
>TRBV18|TRBJ2-7
ASSPLSATGSYEQY
>TRBV19|TRBJ2-5
ASSPYREETQY
>TRBV27|TRBJ2-1
ASSSGGRGYNEQF
>TRBV9|TRBJ2-1
ASSVVGLAGVYEQF
>TRBV7-6|TRBJ1-2
ASSLAPGQGNYGYT
>TRBV3-1/TRBV3-2|TRBJ2-7
ASSRTDSYEQY
>TRBV5-6|TRBJ1-5
ASSLGTGDQPQH
>TRBV7-8|TRBJ2-2
ASSRGSPNTGELF
>TRBV5-1|TRBJ2-3
ASSLAGSGTDTQY
>TRBV9|TRBJ2-3
ASAREYTDTQY
>TRBV5-5|TRBJ2-7
ASSFVTGDYEQY
>TRBV5-4|TRBJ2-1
ASSLTSGSYNEQF
>TRBV5-1|TRBJ2-7
ASRPGTGTPHEQY
>TRBV30|TRBJ2-7
AWSPRPGQGRYEQY
>TRBV5-1|TRBJ2-1
ASSSTSGTYNEQF
>TRBV19|TRBJ2-3
ASSGQGSTDTQY
>TRBV27|TRBJ2-3
ASSYSGQGLDTQY
>TRBV10-3|TRBJ2-3
AISNEGQGISTDTQY
>TRBV6-6|TRBJ2-2
ASSYSGGRAGELF